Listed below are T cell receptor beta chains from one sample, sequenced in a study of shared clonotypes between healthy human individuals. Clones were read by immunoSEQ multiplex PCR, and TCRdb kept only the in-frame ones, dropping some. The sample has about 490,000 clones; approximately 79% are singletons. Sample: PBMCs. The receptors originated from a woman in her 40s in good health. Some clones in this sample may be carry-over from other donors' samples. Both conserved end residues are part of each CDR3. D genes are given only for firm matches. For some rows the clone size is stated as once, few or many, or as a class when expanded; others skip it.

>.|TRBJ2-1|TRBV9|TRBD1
TGTGCCAGCAGCCCGGGACAGGGGAGATACAATGAGCAGTTCTTC
CASSPGQGRYNEQFF
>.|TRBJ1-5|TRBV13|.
TGTGCCAGCAGCCAAGAGGTGGGGAGCAATCAGCCCCAGCATTTT
CASSQEVGSNQPQHF
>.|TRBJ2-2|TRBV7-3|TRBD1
TGTGCCAGCAGCCCTTTAACAGGGGGTACCGGGGAGCTGTTTTTT
CASSPLTGGTGELFF
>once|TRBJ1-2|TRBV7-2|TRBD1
TGTGCCAGCAGCTCCCAAGGGGGCGCATATGGCTACACCTTC
CASSSQGGAYGYTF
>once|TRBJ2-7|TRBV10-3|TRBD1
TGTGCCATCAGTGATCCAACCGGGACAGGGGCCGAGTACTTC
CAISDPTGTGAEYF
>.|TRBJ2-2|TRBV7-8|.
TGTGCCAGCAGCTGGAGTACCGGGAACACCGGGGAGCTGTTTTTT
CASSWSTGNTGELFF
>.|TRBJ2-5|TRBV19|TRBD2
TGTGCCAGTAGTATAGCCACTAGCGGGAGGGAGGAGACCCAGTACTTC
CASSIATSGREETQYF
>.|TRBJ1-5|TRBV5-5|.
TGTGCCAGCAGCTTAGTCGGGGTGGATCAGCCCCAGCATTTT
CASSLVGVDQPQHF
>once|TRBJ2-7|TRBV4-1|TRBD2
TGCGCCAGCAGCCAAGGACTAGCGGGAGGAAGGGAGCAGTACTTC
CASSQGLAGGREQYF
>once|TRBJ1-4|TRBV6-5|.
TGTGCCAGCAGTTACCTCAAAACAGGGAATGAAAAACTGTTTTTT
CASSYLKTGNEKLFF
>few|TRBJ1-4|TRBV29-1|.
TGCAGCGTCACAGAAACGGGAGGGGGAGAAAAACTGTTTTTT
CSVTETGGGEKLFF
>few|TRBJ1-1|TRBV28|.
TGTGCCAGCAGTTTCAGGACAGATGAAGCTTTCTTT
CASSFRTDEAFF
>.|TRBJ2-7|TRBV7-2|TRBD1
TGTGCCAGCAGCACACGACAGGGCCTCCGGTACGAGCAGTACTTC
CASSTRQGLRYEQYF
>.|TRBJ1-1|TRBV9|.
TGTGCCAGCAGCGTACAGGGGCAGAACACTGAAGCTTTCTTT
CASSVQGQNTEAFF
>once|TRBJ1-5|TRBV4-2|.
TGTGCCAGCAGCCAAGATCGGCATCAGCCCCAGCATTTT
CASSQDRHQPQHF